This T cell receptor (beta chain) emerged from a study of graft-versus-host responses after intestinal transplantation. Study summary: Among the recipients, transplants were multivisceral, liver-intestinal, or isolated intestinal.

Repertoires were generated with immunoSEQ multiplex PCR, while TCRdb's copy carries only in-frame clones and drops some. The data contain some 97,000 clones, about 90% of them seen just once; the ten biggest clones take up more than 0.75%. V was pared by 3 bases and J by 0 bases, with 19 bases between. The CDR3 is 17 residues long. In germline, CDR1 is SGHRS, CDR2 YFSETQ. Study outcomes and limitations: There was an association between peak levels of circulating GvH clones and early post-transplant HvG declines. The authors found GvH clones in recipient marrow, some appearing first in ileum or blood. High graft-versus-host to host-versus-graft T cell clonal ratios marked allografts of patients with graft-donor macrochimerism.

In regard to this clone: No antigen is known for it.

The sequence came from a human donor who was the organ donor for an intestinal transplant. Sample: unstimulated CD4+ T cells sorted from spleen or lymph node cells, taken before transplant. V and J are TRBV5-1 and TRBJ2-7; D possibly corresponds to TRBD1 (5 bases). The CDR3 DNA follows: TGCGCCAGCAGCTCGCGTGGACAACAGTATAACTCCTACGAGCAGTACTTC. Residues: CASSSRGQQYNSYEQYF.